This T cell receptor (beta chain) was captured in a study of T cell changes during pregnancy in multiple sclerosis. The assay was immunoSEQ multiplex PCR, and TCRdb's table has in-frame clones only and misses some. The repertoire holds about 44,000 clones, with 95% to 96% as singletons. V was shortened by 0 bases and J by 2 bases, with 22 bases between the two germline ends. The germline gives CDR1 LNHDA, CDR2 SQIVND (reference sequence). The CDR3 contains 19 residues. The source of this sequence is a female donor with multiple sclerosis, enrolled in a pregnancy study. The gene calls are TRBV19 and TRBJ1-1, with TRBD1 as a possible D gene (6 bases). This sample comprised peripheral blood, obtained in the second trimester of pregnancy. Here the CDR3 reads CASSIDRTAGRWRNTEAFF. CDR3 in DNA: TGTGCCAGTAGTATAGATCGGACAGCGGGGAGGTGGAGAAACACTGAAGCTTTCTTT.